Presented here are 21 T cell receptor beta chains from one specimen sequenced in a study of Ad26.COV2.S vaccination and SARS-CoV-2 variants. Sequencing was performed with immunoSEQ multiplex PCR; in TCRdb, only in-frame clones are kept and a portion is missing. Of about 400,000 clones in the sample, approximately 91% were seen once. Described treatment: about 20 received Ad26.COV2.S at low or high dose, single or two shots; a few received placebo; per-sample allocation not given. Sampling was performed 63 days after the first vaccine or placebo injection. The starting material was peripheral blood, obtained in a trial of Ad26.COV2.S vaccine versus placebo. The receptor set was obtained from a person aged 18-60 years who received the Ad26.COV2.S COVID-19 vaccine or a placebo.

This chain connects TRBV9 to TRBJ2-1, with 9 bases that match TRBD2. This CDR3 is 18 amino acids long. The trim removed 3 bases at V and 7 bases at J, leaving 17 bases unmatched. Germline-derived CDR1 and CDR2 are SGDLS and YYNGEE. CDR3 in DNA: TGTGCCAGCAGCGCTACTCCCTTACTAGCGGGTGCGACGAATGAGCAGTTCTTC. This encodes CASSATPLLAGATNEQFF.

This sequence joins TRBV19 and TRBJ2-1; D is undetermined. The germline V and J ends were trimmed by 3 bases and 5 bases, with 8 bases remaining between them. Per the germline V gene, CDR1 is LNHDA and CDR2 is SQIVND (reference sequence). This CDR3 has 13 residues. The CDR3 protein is CASSIIQNNEQFF. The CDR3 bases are TGTGCCAGTAGTATTATACAAAACAATGAGCAGTTCTTC. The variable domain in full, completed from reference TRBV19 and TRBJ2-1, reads DGGITQSPKYLFRKEGQNVTLSCEQNLNHDAMYWYRQDPGQGLRLIYYSQIVNDFQKGDIAEGYSVSREKKESFPLTVTSAQKNPTAFYLCASSIIQNNEQFFGPGTRLTVL.

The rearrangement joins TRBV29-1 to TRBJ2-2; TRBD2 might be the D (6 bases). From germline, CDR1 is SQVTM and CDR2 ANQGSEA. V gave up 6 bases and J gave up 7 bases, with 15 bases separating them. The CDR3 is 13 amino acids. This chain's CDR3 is CSVEGSSGGELFF. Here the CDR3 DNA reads TGCAGCGTGGAGGGTAGTAGCGGCGGGGAGCTGTTTTTT.

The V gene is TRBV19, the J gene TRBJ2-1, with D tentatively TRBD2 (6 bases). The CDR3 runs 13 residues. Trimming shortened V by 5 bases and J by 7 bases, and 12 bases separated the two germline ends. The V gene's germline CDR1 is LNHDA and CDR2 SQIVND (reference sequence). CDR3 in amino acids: CASSQSGLNEQFF. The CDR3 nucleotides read TGTGCCAGTAGTCAATCCGGACTAAATGAGCAGTTCTTC.

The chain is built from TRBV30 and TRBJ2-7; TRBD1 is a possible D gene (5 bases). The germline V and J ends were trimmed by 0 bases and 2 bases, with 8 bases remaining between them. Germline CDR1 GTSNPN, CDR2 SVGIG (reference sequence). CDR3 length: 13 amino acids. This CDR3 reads CAWSVQAPYEQYF. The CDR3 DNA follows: TGTGCCTGGAGTGTACAGGCCCCCTACGAGCAGTACTTC.

CDR3 residues: CASSRTGNQPQHF. The CDR3 nucleotides are TGTGCCAGCTCCCGGACGGGTAATCAGCCCCAGCATTTT. This sequence joins TRBV18 and TRBJ1-5; D call uncertain. V was pared by 6 bases and J by 4 bases, with 10 bases between. CDR3 length: 13 residues. The germline V gene has CDR1 KGHSH and CDR2 LQKENI.

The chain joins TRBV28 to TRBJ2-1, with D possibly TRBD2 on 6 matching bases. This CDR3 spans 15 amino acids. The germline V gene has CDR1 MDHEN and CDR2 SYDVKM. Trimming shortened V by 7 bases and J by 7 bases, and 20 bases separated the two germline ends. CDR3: CASKARGLGGNEQFF. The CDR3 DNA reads TGTGCCAGCAAGGCTCGGGGACTCGGCGGGAATGAGCAGTTCTTC.

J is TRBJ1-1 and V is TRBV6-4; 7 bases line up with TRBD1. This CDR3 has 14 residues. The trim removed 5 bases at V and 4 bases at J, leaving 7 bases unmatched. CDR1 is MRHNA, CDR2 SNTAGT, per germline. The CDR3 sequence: CASSPGAGGTEAFF. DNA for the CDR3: TGTGCCAGCAGTCCCGGGGCAGGGGGCACTGAAGCTTTCTTT.

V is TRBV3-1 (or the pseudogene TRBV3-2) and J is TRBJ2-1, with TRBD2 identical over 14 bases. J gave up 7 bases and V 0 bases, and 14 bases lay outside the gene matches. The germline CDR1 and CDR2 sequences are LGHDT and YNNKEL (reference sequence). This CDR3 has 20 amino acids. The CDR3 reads CASSQESGLAGGHASNEQFF. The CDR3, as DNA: TGTGCCAGCAGCCAAGAGTCTGGACTAGCGGGAGGCCACGCAAGTAATGAGCAGTTCTTC.

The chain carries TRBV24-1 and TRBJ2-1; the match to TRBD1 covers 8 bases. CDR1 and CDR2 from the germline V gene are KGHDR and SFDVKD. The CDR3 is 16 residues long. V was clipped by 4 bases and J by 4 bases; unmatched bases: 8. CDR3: CATSEPRRQGYNEQFF. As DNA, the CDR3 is TGTGCCACCAGTGAGCCTCGTCGACAGGGGTACAATGAGCAGTTCTTC.

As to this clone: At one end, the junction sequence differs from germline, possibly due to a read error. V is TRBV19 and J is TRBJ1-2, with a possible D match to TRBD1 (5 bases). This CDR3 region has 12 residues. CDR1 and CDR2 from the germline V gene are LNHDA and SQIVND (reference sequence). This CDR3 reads CWTQGKSYGYTF. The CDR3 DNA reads TGCTGGACTCAGGGTAAGTCCTATGGCTACACCTTC.

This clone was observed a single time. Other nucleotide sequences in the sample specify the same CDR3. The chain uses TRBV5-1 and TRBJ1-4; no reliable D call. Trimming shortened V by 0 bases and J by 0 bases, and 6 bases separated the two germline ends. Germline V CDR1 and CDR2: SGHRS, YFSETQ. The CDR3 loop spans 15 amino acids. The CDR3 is CASSLDSTTNEKLFF. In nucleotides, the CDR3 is TGCGCCAGCAGCTTGGACTCTACAACTAATGAAAAACTGTTTTTT.

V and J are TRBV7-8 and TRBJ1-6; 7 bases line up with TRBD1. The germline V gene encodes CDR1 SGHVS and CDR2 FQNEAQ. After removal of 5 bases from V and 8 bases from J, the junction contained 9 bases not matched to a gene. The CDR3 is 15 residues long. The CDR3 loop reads CASSPNRDSYSPLHF. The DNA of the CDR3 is TGTGCCAGCAGCCCAAACCGGGACAGTTATTCACCCCTCCACTTT. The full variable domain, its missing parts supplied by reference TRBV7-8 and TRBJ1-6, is GAGVSQSPRYKVAKRGQDVALRCDPISGHVSLFWYQQALGQGPEFLTYFQNEAQLDKSGLPSDRFFAERPEGSVSTLKIQRTQQEDSAVYLCASSPNRDSYSPLHFGNGTRLTVT.

CDR3 protein: CASSLLPSGVNEQFF. The CDR3 nucleotides read TGTGCCAGCAGCTTATTGCCTAGCGGAGTGAATGAGCAGTTCTTC. J is TRBJ2-1 and V is TRBV7-3, with 7 bases that match TRBD2. Germline CDR1 is SGHTA and CDR2 is FQGTGA. V shed 2 bases and J 7 bases; nucleotides not matched to a gene: 8. The CDR3 totals 15 residues.

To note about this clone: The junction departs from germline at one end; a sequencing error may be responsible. Here the CDR3 reads CASSETPSGRAQKTQYF. CDR3 coding DNA: TGTGCCAGCAGTGAAACACCCTCTGGGAGGGCCCAAAAGACCCAGTACTTC. The V gene is TRBV28, the J gene TRBJ2-5; 7 bases agree with TRBD2. CDR3 length: 17 amino acids. CDR1 MDHEN and CDR2 SYDVKM come from the germline V gene. Using reference TRBV28 and TRBJ2-5 for the parts outside the CDR3, the full variable domain is DVKVTQSSRYLVKRTGEKVFLECVQDMDHENMFWYRQDPGLGLRLIYFSYDVKMKEKGDIPEGYSVSREKKERFSLILESASTNQTSMYLCASSETPSGRAQKTQYFGPGTRLLVL.

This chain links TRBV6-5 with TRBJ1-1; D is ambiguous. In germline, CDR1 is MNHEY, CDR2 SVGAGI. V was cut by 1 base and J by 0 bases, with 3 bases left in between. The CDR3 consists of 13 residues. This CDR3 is CASSYFVNTEAFF. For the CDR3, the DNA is TGTGCCAGCAGTTACTTTGTGAACACTGAAGCTTTCTTT.

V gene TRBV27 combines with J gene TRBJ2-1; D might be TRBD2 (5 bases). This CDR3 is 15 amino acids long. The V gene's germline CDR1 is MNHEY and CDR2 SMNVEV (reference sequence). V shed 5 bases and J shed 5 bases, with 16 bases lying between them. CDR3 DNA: TGTGCCAGCAGTCCTGGACTGCGCCTTAACAATGAGCAGTTCTTC. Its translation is CASSPGLRLNNEQFF.

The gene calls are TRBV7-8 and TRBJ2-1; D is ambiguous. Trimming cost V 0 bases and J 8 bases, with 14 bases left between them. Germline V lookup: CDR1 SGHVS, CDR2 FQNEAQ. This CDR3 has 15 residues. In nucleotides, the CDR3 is TGTGCCAGCAGCTTAGCGACCCCTGGTGCGCATGAGCAGTTCTTC. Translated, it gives CASSLATPGAHEQFF.

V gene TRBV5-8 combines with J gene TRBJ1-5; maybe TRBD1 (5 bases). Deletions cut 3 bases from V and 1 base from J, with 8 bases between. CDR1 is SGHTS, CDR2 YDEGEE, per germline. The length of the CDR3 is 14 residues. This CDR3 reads CASSSRQSNQPQHF. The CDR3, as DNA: TGTGCCAGCAGCTCCAGACAGAGCAATCAGCCCCAGCATTTT.

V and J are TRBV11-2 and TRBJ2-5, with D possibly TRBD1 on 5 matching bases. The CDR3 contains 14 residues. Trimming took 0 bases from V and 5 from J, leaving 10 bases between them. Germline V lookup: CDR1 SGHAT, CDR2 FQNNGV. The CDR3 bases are TGTGCCAGCAGCTTAGAGGGGTACAGGGAGACCCAGTACTTC. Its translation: CASSLEGYRETQYF.

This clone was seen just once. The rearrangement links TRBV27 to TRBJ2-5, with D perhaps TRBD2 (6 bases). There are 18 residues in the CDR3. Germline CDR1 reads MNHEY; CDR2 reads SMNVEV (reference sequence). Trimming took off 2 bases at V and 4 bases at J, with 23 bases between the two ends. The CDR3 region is CASSLRGPGTQLGETQYF. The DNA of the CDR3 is TGTGCCAGCAGTTTAAGGGGCCCCGGGACTCAGCTTGGAGAGACCCAGTACTTC.